These T cell receptor beta chains were read from a single sample in a study of T cells in Graves' hyperthyroidism and ophthalmopathy. TCRdb reanalysed the multiplex PCR reads using MiXCR and keeps one entry per CDR3 protein. The sample has about 420,000 distinct CDR3 sequences; 15% to 18% are singletons. The sample consisted of blood. Receptors originate from a woman under 30 with Graves' hyperthyroidism. The conserved cysteine and the conserved F or W are not part of the CDR3 here. Each record gives: V gene, J gene, CDR3 protein.

>TRBV5-1|TRBJ1-6
ASSSDRGLTSPLH
>TRBV7-8|TRBJ1-5
ASRGDTNQPQH
>TRBV28|TRBJ2-4
ASSQRVYKNIQY
>TRBV3-1|TRBJ2-7
ASSPQPPGTSDEQY
>TRBV3-1|TRBJ2-1
ASSQGGGGPGGEQF
>TRBV7-9|TRBJ1-6
AIPGSPLH
>TRBV12-3/TRBV12-4|TRBJ1-3
ASSSYRDRDGNTIY
>TRBV2|TRBJ2-7
ASSEVFDYEQY
>TRBV20-1|TRBJ2-1
SAVGPGGGGWNNEQF
>TRBV4-1|TRBJ1-5
ASSLTDRPYSNQPQH
>TRBV27|TRBJ1-4
ASSVDRGQKKLF
>TRBV7-2|TRBJ2-7
ASSLDTGTYEQY
>TRBV9|TRBJ1-2
ASSVEGGNYGYT
>TRBV7-3|TRBJ2-1
ASSRGTSVHNEQF
>TRBV29-1|TRBJ2-7
SVRTGGGYEQY
>TRBV28|TRBJ2-5
ASSPQQGQETQY
>TRBV7-2|TRBJ2-3
ASSLGRTRSTDTQY
>TRBV27|TRBJ2-7
ASRHASAYEQY
>TRBV6-1|TRBJ2-7
ASSLSDKQY
>TRBV7-9|TRBJ1-2
ASSFKQFDGYT
>TRBV27|TRBJ1-5
ASSFGGSPNQPQH
>TRBV4-1|TRBJ1-1
ASSQEGGGQFQAF
>TRBV12-5|TRBJ2-1
ASGPSGGGNEQF
>TRBV6-1|TRBJ1-2
ASIETLGGSYGYT
>TRBV12-3/TRBV12-4|TRBJ2-3
ASSFRTGFTDTQY
>TRBV19|TRBJ1-2
ASTNRAGTASRGYT
>TRBV12-3/TRBV12-4|TRBJ2-1
ASSSGLATYNEQF
>TRBV12-3/TRBV12-4|TRBJ1-4
ASTSGQGGKLF
>TRBV9|TRBJ1-1
ASSVGGHLNTEAF
>TRBV7-9|TRBJ2-7
ASSRFGGEYEQY
>TRBV6-1|TRBJ1-6
ASGLGGDRVSPLH
>TRBV7-2|TRBJ2-1
ASSLAGSGEQF
>TRBV11-1|TRBJ2-1
ASSLGGPQNEQF
>TRBV7-9|TRBJ2-3
AWSSGTSGRLNWGHLTDTQY
>TRBV12-3/TRBV12-4|TRBJ1-2
ASSFGIPYGYT
>TRBV5-1|TRBJ2-5
ASSLNAVQETQY
>TRBV5-6|TRBJ2-6
ASSFWGNSGANVLT
>TRBV30|TRBJ1-5
AWSMGHHSNQPQH
>TRBV28|TRBJ2-2
ASKTGGMDTGELF
>TRBV18|TRBJ1-4
ASSPPGSREKLF
>TRBV5-6|TRBJ2-3
ASSLEQGRLPDTQY
>TRBV19|TRBJ2-7
ARPRQGEYKLGQY
>TRBV19|TRBJ2-5
ASSEPGTSGGGGETQY
>TRBV5-4|TRBJ2-7
AGSQRTSGKFYEQY
>TRBV5-4|TRBJ1-5
ASSFAGQVNQPQH
>TRBV19|TRBJ2-3
ASSTSLGGTTTDTQY
>TRBV5-1|TRBJ1-4
ASSPGGGGDEKLF
>TRBV29-1|TRBJ2-2
SVGGGYSTGELF
>TRBV11-2|TRBJ2-7
ASSLVTSGRAYEQY